This TCR beta chain was identified in a study of HIV-infected patients and healthy controls. Follow-up blood was drawn about 14 weeks, roughly three months, after antiretroviral therapy began. No cell fractionation was done, so the repertoire covers all unsorted peripheral blood T cells. J gave up 7 bases and V 3 bases, and 5 bases lay outside the gene matches. Germline CDR1 is LNHDA and CDR2 is SQIVND (reference sequence). CDR3 length: 16 residues. Alpha and beta constant-region primers primed reverse transcription of around 540 ng RNA. Separate chain-specific third strand synthesis with multiplexing indices produced the alpha and beta libraries. TCRdb redid the calling of the 5' RACE reads with MiXCR, one entry per CDR3 protein. The sample records 15,000 to 20,000 distinct CDR3 sequences, about 9% being singletons.

The source material was blood, sampled during antiretroviral therapy. The chain has TRBV19 and TRBJ1-6, with TRBD1 identical over 11 bases. The TCR sequence derives from an adult with HIV infection. CDR3 sequence reads: CASSIRTGGENSPLHF. In DNA, the CDR3 is TGTGCCAGTAGTATTCGGACAGGGGGCGAAAATTCACCCCTCCACTTT. Full variable domain (outside the CDR3, taken from reference TRBV19 and TRBJ1-6): DGGITQSPKYLFRKEGQNVTLSCEQNLNHDAMYWYRQDPGQGLRLIYYSQIVNDFQKGDIAEGYSVSREKKESFPLTVTSAQKNPTAFYLCASSIRTGGENSPLHFGNGTRLTVT.